This passage covers 22 T cell receptor beta chains from one sample sequenced in a study of OX40 agonist ivuxolimab in advanced cancers. TCRdb's table, derived via immunoSEQ multiplex PCR, lists solely in-frame clones and lacks some. The sample contains approximately 40,000 clones, about 78% of which appear only once. The sample consisted of CD4+ or CD8+ T cells sorted from blood, taken in a trial of the OX40 agonist ivuxolimab. All receptors derive from an adult with an advanced solid tumor such as melanoma, head and neck, liver or kidney cancer.

V and J are TRBV4-1 and TRBJ1-1, with D tentatively TRBD1 (5 bases). CDR3 length equals 16 residues. Germline-derived CDR1 and CDR2 are MGHRA and YSYEKL. V was cut by 2 bases and J by 7 bases, with 20 bases left in between. For the CDR3, the DNA is TGCGCCAGCAGCCAATCCCTCGTGGGGGAGTATGGTGAAGCTTTCTTT. Its translation is CASSQSLVGEYGEAFF.

The V call is TRBV30, the J call TRBJ2-7, with D unresolved. This CDR3 is 12 amino acids long. Trimming pared 2 bases from V and 0 bases from J, leaving 5 bases between. Germline-derived CDR1 and CDR2 are GTSNPN and SVGIG (reference sequence). This CDR3 is CAWSSSSYEQYF. The DNA of the CDR3 is TGTGCCTGGAGTTCGAGCTCCTACGAGCAGTACTTC.

This clone was seen more than once but under ten times. This chain links TRBV4-2 with TRBJ2-7, with 10 bases lining up with TRBD2. Per the germline V gene, CDR1 is LGHNA and CDR2 is YNFKEQ. CDR3 length equals 17 residues. With V trimmed by 0 bases and J by 3 bases, 8 bases remained unmatched. The CDR3 DNA reads as TGTGCCAGCAGCCAAGAAGGGGAGCGGGGGGGCGACTACGAGCAGTACTTC. Encoded protein: CASSQEGERGGDYEQYF.

The chain carries TRBV28 and TRBJ1-1; a possible D gene is TRBD1 (5 bases). Trimming left V 6 bases short and J 3 bases short, with 17 bases between. CDR1 is MDHEN, CDR2 SYDVKM, per germline. This CDR3 region has 15 residues. The CDR3 is CASSPGGPGDTEAFF. The CDR3 coding sequence is TGTGCCAGCAGCCCGGGGGGACCTGGGGACACTGAAGCTTTCTTT.

This sequence joins TRBV6-6 and TRBJ2-7; 9 bases map to TRBD2. In germline, CDR1 is MNHNY, CDR2 SVGAGI (reference sequence). CDR3 size: 15 residues. The J segment lost 5 bases and the V segment lost 1 base, leaving 6 bases of the junction unmatched. This CDR3 reads CASSYLGTSPDEQYF. In nucleotides, the CDR3 is TGTGCCAGCAGTTACTTGGGGACTAGCCCGGACGAGCAGTACTTC.

The rearrangement uses TRBV7-2 and TRBJ2-7; TRBD2 matches 10 bases. CDR3 length: 14 residues. CDR1 SGHTA and CDR2 FQGNSA come from the germline V gene. Unmatched junction bases numbered 4, after V lost 5 bases and J lost 3 bases. The CDR3 DNA sequence: TGTGCCAGCAGCCTGGGACTAGCGAGCTACGAGCAGTACTTC. Translation gives CASSLGLASYEQYF.

CDR3: CASSIARGPSEQFF. In DNA, the CDR3 is TGTGCCAGCAGTATAGCTCGAGGGCCCAGTGAGCAGTTCTTC. This chain uses TRBV6-5 with TRBJ2-1; weak D call: TRBD2 (5 bases). CDR3 length: 14 residues. Trimming took 5 bases from V and 9 from J, leaving 17 bases between them. Germline V gene lookup returns CDR1 MNHEY and CDR2 SVGAGI.

The chain has TRBV30 and TRBJ1-4; a weak D match, TRBD1 (6 bases). The CDR3 has 15 residues. Trimming shortened V by 2 bases and J by 0 bases, and 10 bases separated the two germline ends. Germline CDR1 and CDR2: GTSNPN and SVGIG (reference sequence). In DNA form, the CDR3 reads TGTGCCTGGAGTTCGGACAGAACAACTAATGAAAAACTGTTTTTT. Translating it yields CAWSSDRTTNEKLFF.

The DNA for the CDR3 is TGTGCCAGCAGCTTGACAGTCTACGAGCAGTACTTC. Translating gives CASSLTVYEQYF. This rearrangement joins TRBV7-9 to TRBJ2-7, with TRBD1 as a possible D gene (5 bases). Trimming left V 3 bases short and J 3 bases short, with 6 bases between. Germline V gene sequence: CDR1 SEHNR, CDR2 FQNEAQ (reference sequence). The CDR3 is 12 amino acids.

The chain joins TRBV2 to TRBJ1-2; D uncertain. This CDR3 spans 15 amino acids. V was clipped by 7 bases and J by 3 bases, with 18 bases between them. Germline V gene data show CDR1 as SNHLY and CDR2 as FYNNEI. This CDR3 is CASTVSLGFDYGYTF. The CDR3 DNA follows: TGTGCCAGCACCGTTTCGCTAGGGTTTGACTATGGCTACACCTTC.

V is TRBV14 and J is TRBJ2-7; D is perhaps TRBD1 (5 bases). Germline V lookup: CDR1 SGHDN, CDR2 FVKESK. This CDR3 is built from 13 residues. V was cut by 6 bases and J by 6 bases, with 15 bases left in between. This chain's CDR3 is CASSWGVGFEQYF. The CDR3 DNA is TGTGCCAGCAGTTGGGGCGTGGGGTTCGAGCAGTACTTC. The whole variable domain, remainder taken from reference TRBV14 and TRBJ2-7, is EAGVTQFPSHSVIEKGQTVTLRCDPISGHDNLYWYRRVMGKEIKFLLHFVKESKQDESGMPNNRFLAERTGGTYSTLKVQPAELEDSGVYFCASSWGVGFEQYFGPGTRLTVT.

The chain carries TRBV5-5 and TRBJ2-7; 7 bases fit TRBD1. Germline CDR1 reads SGHKS; CDR2 reads YYEKEE (reference sequence). The CDR3 length is 13 residues. Trimming at V came to 4 bases and at J to 3 bases, leaving 4 bases not matched to a gene. The CDR3 region is CASSLRDSYEQYF. In DNA form, the CDR3 reads TGTGCCAGCAGCCTCCGGGACAGCTACGAGCAGTACTTC.

This clone came up a few times. In DNA, the CDR3 is TGTGCCAGCAGCCAAGATCCTGTAGGGAATTCACCCCTCCACTTT. Encoded protein: CASSQDPVGNSPLHF. The chain joins TRBV4-2 to TRBJ1-6, with unresolved D. Looked up from germline, CDR1 is LGHNA and CDR2 is YNFKEQ. This CDR3 has 15 residues. V was shortened by 0 bases and J by 7 bases, with 10 bases between the two germline ends.

The genes are TRBV4-1 and TRBJ2-3, with 8 bases identical to TRBD2. The germline V gene has CDR1 MGHRA and CDR2 YSYEKL. V was clipped by 1 base and J by 2 bases; unmatched bases: 2. This CDR3 has 15 amino acids. The CDR3 coding sequence is TGCGCCAGCAGCCAAGTAGCGGGGCTCACAGATACGCAGTATTTT. It specifies CASSQVAGLTDTQYF.

The genes are TRBV4-1 and TRBJ1-4; D remains unclear. The CDR3 extends over 18 amino acids. The ends were cut back, 0 bases at V and 0 bases at J, with 14 bases in the middle. CDR1 and CDR2 (germline): MGHRA, YSYEKL. DNA for the CDR3: TGCGCCAGCAGCCAAGATTTCTCCTACCCTGCAACTAATGAAAAACTGTTTTTT. It translates to CASSQDFSYPATNEKLFF.

This chain links TRBV10-3 with TRBJ2-7; 8 bases are shared with TRBD2. The CDR3 spans 14 residues. From germline, CDR1 is ENHRY and CDR2 SYGVKD. Trimming took 2 bases from V and 2 from J; bases not matched to a gene: 2. CDR3 loop: CAISETGGTYEQYF. The CDR3 DNA reads as TGTGCCATCAGTGAGACGGGGGGGACCTACGAGCAGTACTTC.

This clone occurred a few times. The chain employs TRBV7-8 and TRBJ2-7, with a tentative D call TRBD2 (5 bases). V shed 2 bases and J shed 2 bases, with 7 bases lying between them. CDR1 is SGHVS and CDR2 is FQNEAQ in the germline V gene. The CDR3 runs to 13 residues. CDR3 in DNA: TGTGCCAGCAGCTTACGGGGAACCTACGAGCAGTACTTC. Its protein product is CASSLRGTYEQYF.

Only one count was recorded for this clone. The chain uses TRBV5-6 and TRBJ1-1, with a tentative D call TRBD1 (5 bases). CDR1 and CDR2 (germline): SGHDT, YYEEEE. The ends were cut back, 2 bases at V and 1 base at J, with 12 bases in the middle. This CDR3 is 15 amino acids long. DNA of the CDR3: TGTGCCAGCAGCTTCACCGCAGGGTGGAACACTGAAGCTTTCTTT. This codes for CASSFTAGWNTEAFF.

The rearrangement joins TRBV7-9 to TRBJ2-1, with D tentatively TRBD1 or TRBD2 (6 bases each). Germline assignment: CDR1 SEHNR and CDR2 FQNEAQ (reference sequence). V lost 6 bases to trimming and J lost 9 bases, with 12 bases between them. This CDR3 is built from 12 residues. The CDR3 region has the DNA TGTGCCAGCAGTTCACAGGGAGGTGAGCAGTTCTTC. Protein sequence: CASSSQGGEQFF.

V and J are TRBV28 and TRBJ2-7; D perhaps matches TRBD2 (6 bases). The germline CDR1 and CDR2 sequences are MDHEN and SYDVKM. The CDR3 is made up of 14 amino acids. Trimming removed 3 bases from V and 3 bases from J, with 12 bases in between. The CDR3 nucleotides are TGTGCCAGCAGTTTGCAGGGAGGAAACTACGAGCAGTACTTC. Its protein is CASSLQGGNYEQYF.

J is TRBJ2-3 and V is TRBV2; 8 positions match TRBD1. V dropped 5 bases and J dropped 6; count of bases not matched to a gene: 7. The CDR3 runs to 14 residues. Germline V gives CDR1 SNHLY, CDR2 FYNNEI. CDR3 sequence (DNA): TGTGCCAGCAGTCAACAGGGGGTGATGGATACGCAGTATTTT. It is translated as CASSQQGVMDTQYF.

This clone has just a few counts. The germline gene is not matched at one end of the junction; a read error may be the cause. This sequence joins TRBV7-9 and TRBJ2-7; D possibly corresponds to TRBD1 (5 bases). This CDR3 contains 16 residues. The germline CDR1 and CDR2 sequences are SEHNR and FQNEAQ (reference sequence). This CDR3 is CASSHSIDRTSDEQYF. The CDR3 coding sequence is TGTGCCAGCAGCCACTCCATTGACAGAACCTCCGACGAGCAGTACTTC.